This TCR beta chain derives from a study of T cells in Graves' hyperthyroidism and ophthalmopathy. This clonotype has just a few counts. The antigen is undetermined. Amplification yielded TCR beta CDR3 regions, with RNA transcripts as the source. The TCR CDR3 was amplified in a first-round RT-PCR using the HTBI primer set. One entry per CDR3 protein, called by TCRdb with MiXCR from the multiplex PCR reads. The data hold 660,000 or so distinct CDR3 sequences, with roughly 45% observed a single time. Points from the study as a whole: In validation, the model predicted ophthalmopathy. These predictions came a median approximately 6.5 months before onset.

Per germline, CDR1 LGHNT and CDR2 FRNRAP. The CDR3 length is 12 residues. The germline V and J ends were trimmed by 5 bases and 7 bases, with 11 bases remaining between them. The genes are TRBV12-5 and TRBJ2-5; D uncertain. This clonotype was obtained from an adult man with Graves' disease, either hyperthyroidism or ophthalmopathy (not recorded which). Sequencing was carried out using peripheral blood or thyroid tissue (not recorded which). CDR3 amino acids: CASGGHTWTQYF. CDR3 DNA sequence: TGTGCTAGTGGTGGCCACACTTGGACCCAGTACTTC.